These 11 T cell receptor beta chains came from one sample sequenced in a study of T cell responses to AZD1222 COVID-19 vaccine. This table comes from immunoSEQ multiplex PCR, and its TCRdb copy is limited to in-frame clones, with some not included. The table shows 74,000 or so clones, with around 84% occurring only once. This specimen consisted of peripheral blood, obtained on day 0 of AZD1222 vaccination. These TCRs come from an adult in good health.

The chain joins TRBV4-2 to TRBJ1-6; D remains ambiguous. Germline lookup yields CDR1 LGHNA and CDR2 YNFKEQ. V lost 0 bases and J lost 7, with 13 bases in between. CDR3 length equals 16 residues. CDR3 region: CASSQDPGRKNSPLHF. The CDR3 DNA reads TGTGCCAGCAGCCAAGATCCCGGACGGAAGAATTCACCCCTCCACTTT.

This clone was counted between two and nine times. J is TRBJ1-1 and V is TRBV6-5, with 7 bases that match TRBD1. Germline V gene data show CDR1 as MNHEY and CDR2 as SVGAGI. Trimming at V came to 5 bases and at J to 7 bases, leaving 7 bases not matched to a gene. This CDR3 has 13 residues. The CDR3 sequence: CASSPLGQVEAFF. CDR3 in DNA: TGTGCCAGCAGTCCACTCGGACAGGTTGAAGCTTTCTTT.

V is TRBV7-9 and J is TRBJ1-5; 7 bases line up with TRBD1. Germline V gene lookup returns CDR1 SEHNR and CDR2 FQNEAQ (reference sequence). CDR3 size: 14 residues. Losses at the gene ends were 5 bases for V and 4 bases for J; bases not matched to a gene: 5. DNA for the CDR3: TGTGCCAGCAGCCCCGACAGGGAAAATCAGCCCCAGCATTTT. It encodes CASSPDRENQPQHF.

This clone was found once. The chain is built from TRBV15 and TRBJ1-5; D call uncertain. Germline assignment: CDR1 LNHNV and CDR2 YYDKDF (reference sequence). CDR3 length: 14 amino acids. The ends were cut back, 5 bases at V and 6 bases at J, with 14 bases in the middle. The CDR3 sequence: CATSGHGAGQPQHF. In nucleotides, the CDR3 is TGTGCCACCAGCGGGCATGGAGCGGGTCAGCCCCAGCATTTT. Using reference TRBV15 and TRBJ1-5 for the parts outside the CDR3, the full variable domain is DAMVIQNPRYQVTQFGKPVTLSCSQTLNHNVMYWYQQKSSQAPKLLFHYYDKDFNNEADTPDNFQSRRPNTSFCFLDIRSPGLGDTAMYLCATSGHGAGQPQHFGDGTRLSIL.

This clone occurred once. This chain connects TRBV28 to TRBJ2-7; D might be TRBD1 (6 bases). CDR3 size: 14 residues. Trimming took 1 base from V and 1 from J, leaving 8 bases between them. The germline V gene has CDR1 MDHEN and CDR2 SYDVKM. The CDR3 spells CASSLYRASYEQYF. In DNA form, the CDR3 reads TGTGCCAGCAGTTTATACAGGGCTTCCTACGAGCAGTACTTC.

CDR3 bases: TGTGCCAGCAGCCCCGAGGGGGCTCGGTACGAGCAGTACTTC. Translating gives CASSPEGARYEQYF. The rearrangement uses TRBV5-5 and TRBJ2-7; 7 nucleotides match TRBD1. CDR3 length: 14 amino acids. Germline assignment: CDR1 SGHKS and CDR2 YYEKEE (reference sequence). The trim removed 4 bases at V and 4 bases at J, leaving 8 bases unmatched. The entire variable domain, with the rest obtained from reference TRBV5-5 and TRBJ2-7, is as follows: DAGVTQSPTHLIKTRGQQVTLRCSPISGHKSVSWYQQVLGQGPQFIFQYYEKEERGRGNFPDRFSARQFPNYSSELNVNALLLGDSALYLCASSPEGARYEQYFGPGTRLTVT.

The chain links TRBV9 to TRBJ2-5; 10 bases agree with TRBD2. J was trimmed by 3 bases and V by 2 bases; bases with no gene match: 7. There are 16 residues in the CDR3. Germline loops: CDR1 SGDLS, CDR2 YYNGEE. The CDR3 loop reads CASSVLGSGGKETQYF. CDR3 coding DNA: TGTGCCAGCAGCGTCCTGGGTAGCGGGGGGAAAGAGACCCAGTACTTC.

The gene calls are TRBV6-1 and TRBJ1-6, with 10 bases matching TRBD1. This CDR3 spans 17 amino acids. Looked up from germline, CDR1 is MNHNS and CDR2 is SASEGT. V gave up 4 bases and J gave up 8 bases; unmatched junction bases: 11. CDR3 amino acids: CASSGDRDRGRDSPLHF. In DNA form, the CDR3 reads TGTGCCAGCAGTGGAGACCGGGACAGGGGTCGGGATTCACCCCTCCACTTT.

The chain is built from TRBV11-2 and TRBJ1-1; D perhaps matches TRBD1 (5 bases). Trimming stripped 1 base from V and 8 bases from J, with 17 bases between. Germline values: CDR1 SGHAT, CDR2 FQNNGV. This CDR3 has 15 residues. In DNA form, the CDR3 reads TGTGCCAGCAGCTTAGCAGGGCCGGGGACTGGCGAAGCTTTCTTT. Residues: CASSLAGPGTGEAFF. The full variable domain, completed using reference TRBV11-2 and TRBJ1-1, is EAGVAQSPRYKIIEKRQSVAFWCNPISGHATLYWYQQILGQGPKLLIQFQNNGVVDDSQLPKDRFSAERLKGVDSTLKIQPAKLEDSAVYLCASSLAGPGTGEAFFGQGTRLTVV.

This sequence joins TRBV7-2 and TRBJ2-2; 7 bases agree with TRBD1. Per the germline V gene, CDR1 is SGHTA and CDR2 is FQGNSA. With 6 bases clipped from V and 6 bases from J, the junction kept 10 bases outside the gene matches. The CDR3 length is 15 residues. CDR3 amino acids: CASSKGTAVPGELFF. CDR3 DNA: TGTGCCAGCAGTAAAGGGACAGCCGTTCCCGGGGAGCTGTTTTTT.

The chain employs TRBV19 and TRBJ1-5; 8 bases are a match to TRBD1. V was clipped by 3 bases and J by 7 bases; unmatched bases: 8. In germline, CDR1 is LNHDA, CDR2 SQIVND (reference sequence). CDR3 length: 15 residues. The CDR3 spells CASSIGRGPSQPQHF. Here the CDR3 DNA reads TGTGCCAGTAGTATCGGCAGGGGGCCATCACAGCCCCAGCATTTT.